This T cell receptor (beta chain) was observed in a study of radiotherapy plus CTLA-4 blockade in lung cancer. Generated by immunoSEQ multiplex PCR, the TCRdb table keeps only in-frame clones and is missing some. The table records approximately 73,000 clones, roughly 87% of them present only once. CDR1 is LNHDA, CDR2 SQIVND, per germline (reference sequence). V lost 6 bases to trimming and J lost 3 bases, with 15 bases between them. CDR3 length equals 14 residues. This clone was seen ten or more times. This clonotype was obtained from a human donor with non-small cell lung cancer that progressed on radiotherapy plus ipilimumab. The material was peripheral blood, obtained from a patient treated with radiotherapy plus ipilimumab. The chain has TRBV19 and TRBJ2-7, with D unclear. In DNA form, the CDR3 reads TGTGCCAGTAGCAGCCGCGGCGGATACTACGAGCAGTACTTC. It specifies CASSSRGGYYEQYF.